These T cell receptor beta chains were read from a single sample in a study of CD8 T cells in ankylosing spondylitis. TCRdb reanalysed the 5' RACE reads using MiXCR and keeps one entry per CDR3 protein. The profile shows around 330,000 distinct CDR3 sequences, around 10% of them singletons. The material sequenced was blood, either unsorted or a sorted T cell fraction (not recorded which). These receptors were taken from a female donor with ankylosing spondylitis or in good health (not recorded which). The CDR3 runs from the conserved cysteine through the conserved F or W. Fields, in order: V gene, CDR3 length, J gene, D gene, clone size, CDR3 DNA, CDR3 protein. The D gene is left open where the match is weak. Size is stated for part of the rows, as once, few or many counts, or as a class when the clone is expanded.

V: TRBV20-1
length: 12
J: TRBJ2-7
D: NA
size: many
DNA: TGCAGTGCTGGGAAACAGGGTGTCGAGCAGTACTTC
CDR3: CSAGKQGVEQYF

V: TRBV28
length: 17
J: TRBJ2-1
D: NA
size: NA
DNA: TGTGCCAGCAGTTTATTGGGAGACGCCGGCTCCTACAATGAGCAGTTCTTC
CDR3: CASSLLGDAGSYNEQFF

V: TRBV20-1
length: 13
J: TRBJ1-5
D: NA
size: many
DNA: TGCAGTGCTTGGGGGGGCCTCAATCAGCCCCAGCATTTT
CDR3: CSAWGGLNQPQHF

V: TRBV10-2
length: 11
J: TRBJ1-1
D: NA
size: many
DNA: TGCGCCAGCAGCCAAAGTCCTGAAGCTTTCTTT
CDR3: CASSQSPEAFF

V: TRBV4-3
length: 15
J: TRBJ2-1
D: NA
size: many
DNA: TGCGCCAGCAGCCAAAATCGCGCCTACATTAATGAGCAGTTCTTC
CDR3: CASSQNRAYINEQFF

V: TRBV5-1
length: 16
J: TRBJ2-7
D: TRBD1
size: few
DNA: TGCGCCAGCAGCTTGGAATGGACAGGGAGCTCCTACGAGCAGTACTTC
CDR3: CASSLEWTGSSYEQYF

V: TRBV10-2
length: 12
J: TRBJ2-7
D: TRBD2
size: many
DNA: TGCGCCAGCCAGACTAGCGGCTACGAGCAGTACTTC
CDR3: CASQTSGYEQYF

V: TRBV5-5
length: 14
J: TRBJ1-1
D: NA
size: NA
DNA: TGTGCCAGCAGCCGAGAGATACAGTACGCTGAAGCTTTCTTT
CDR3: CASSREIQYAEAFF

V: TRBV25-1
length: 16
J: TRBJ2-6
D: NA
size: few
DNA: TGTGCCAGCAGTCCGCCGGGGAGCTCTGGGGCCAACGTCCTGACTTTC
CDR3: CASSPPGSSGANVLTF

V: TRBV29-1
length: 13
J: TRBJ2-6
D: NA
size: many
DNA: TGCAGCGTTGGTGGGGCCGGGGCCAACGTCCTGACTTTC
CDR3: CSVGGAGANVLTF

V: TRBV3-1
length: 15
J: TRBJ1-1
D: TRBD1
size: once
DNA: TGTGCCAGCAGCCAAGTTGCGACAGGGAATACTGAAGCTTTCTTT
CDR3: CASSQVATGNTEAFF

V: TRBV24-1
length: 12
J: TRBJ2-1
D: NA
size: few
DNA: TGTGCCACCAGTGGTGGAGGTCATGAGCAGTTCTTC
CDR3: CATSGGGHEQFF

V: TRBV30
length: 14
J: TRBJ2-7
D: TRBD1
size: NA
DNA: TGTGCCTGGAGTGTGGTGTCAGGGGGTCGTGAGCAGTACTTC
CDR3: CAWSVVSGGREQYF

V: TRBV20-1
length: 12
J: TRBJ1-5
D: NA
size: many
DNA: TGCAGTGCCCAGTATAGCAATCAGCCCCAGCATTTT
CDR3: CSAQYSNQPQHF

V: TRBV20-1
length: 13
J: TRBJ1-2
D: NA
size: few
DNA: TGCAGTGCTAAAGACCGCCTTTTGTATGGCTACACCTTC
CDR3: CSAKDRLLYGYTF

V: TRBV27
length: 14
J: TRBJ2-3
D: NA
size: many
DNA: TGTGCCAGCAGTTTCGGGATCAACACCCATACGCAGTATTTT
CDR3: CASSFGINTHTQYF

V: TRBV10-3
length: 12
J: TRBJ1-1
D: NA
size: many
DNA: TGTGCCATCGGAGGGACCGGGGCTGAAGCTTTCTTT
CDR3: CAIGGTGAEAFF

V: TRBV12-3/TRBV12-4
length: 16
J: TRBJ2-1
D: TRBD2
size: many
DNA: TGTGCCAGCAGTTCCTCAGGAGCGGGGCCCCTTTCAGAGCAGTTCTTC
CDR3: CASSSSGAGPLSEQFF

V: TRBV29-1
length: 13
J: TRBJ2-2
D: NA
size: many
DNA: TGCAGCGCCAGGGTTGGCGGGACCGGGGAGCTGTTTTTT
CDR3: CSARVGGTGELFF

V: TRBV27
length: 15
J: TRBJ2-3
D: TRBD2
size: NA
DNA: TGTGCCAGCAGGCCACTAGCGGGAGTTCTAGATACGCAGTATTTT
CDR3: CASRPLAGVLDTQYF

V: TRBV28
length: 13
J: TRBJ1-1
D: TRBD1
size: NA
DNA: TGTGCCAGCAATTCAGGGGGAGCGGTAGGAGCTTTCTTT
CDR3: CASNSGGAVGAFF

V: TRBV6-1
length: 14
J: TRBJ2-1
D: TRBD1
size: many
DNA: TGTGCCAGCAGAACAGGGGCGTCACACAATGAGCAGTTCTTC
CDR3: CASRTGASHNEQFF

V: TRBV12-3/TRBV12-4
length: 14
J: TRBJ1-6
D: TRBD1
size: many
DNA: TGTGCCAGCAGACCCGGGACAGGGGTTTCACCCCTCCACTTT
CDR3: CASRPGTGVSPLHF

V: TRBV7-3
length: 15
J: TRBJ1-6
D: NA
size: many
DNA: TGTGCCAGCAGCTTAACGGGAGACGGGAATTCACCCCTCCACTTT
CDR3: CASSLTGDGNSPLHF

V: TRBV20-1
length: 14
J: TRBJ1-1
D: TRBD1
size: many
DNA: TGCAGTGCTTCCGACAGGGGGGGGACCGCTGAAGCTTTCTTT
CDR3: CSASDRGGTAEAFF

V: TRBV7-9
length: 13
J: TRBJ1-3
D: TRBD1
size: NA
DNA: TGTGCCAGCAGCCGGGACAGTGAAAACACCATATATTTT
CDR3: CASSRDSENTIYF

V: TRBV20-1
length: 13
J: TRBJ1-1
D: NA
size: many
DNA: TGCAGTGCTAGCCACCCGAGGTTCACTGAAGCTTTCTTT
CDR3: CSASHPRFTEAFF

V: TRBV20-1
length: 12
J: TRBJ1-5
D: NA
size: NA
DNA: TGCAGTGCTAGTAATGTCGGTCAGCCCCAGCATTTT
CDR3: CSASNVGQPQHF

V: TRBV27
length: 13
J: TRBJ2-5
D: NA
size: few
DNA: TGTGCCAGCAGTCCGCACCAGGAAGAGACCCAGTACTTC
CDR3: CASSPHQEETQYF

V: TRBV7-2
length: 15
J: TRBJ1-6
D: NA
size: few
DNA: TGTGCCAGCAGCCCTTGGACTCAATCCCCCCCGCCCCTCCACTTT
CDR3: CASSPWTQSPPPLHF

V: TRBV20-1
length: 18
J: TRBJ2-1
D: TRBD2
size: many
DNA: TGCAGTGCTAGAGATCCCGGCTGGTCCGGGAGGGCCAAGATTGAGCAGTTCTTC
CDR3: CSARDPGWSGRAKIEQFF

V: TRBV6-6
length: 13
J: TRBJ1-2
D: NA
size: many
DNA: TGTGCCAGCAGTCCCACTCGGATGGATGGCTACACCTTC
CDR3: CASSPTRMDGYTF

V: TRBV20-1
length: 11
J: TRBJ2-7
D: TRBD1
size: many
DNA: TGCAGCCTGGGACAGGGTTACGAGCAGTACTTC
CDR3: CSLGQGYEQYF

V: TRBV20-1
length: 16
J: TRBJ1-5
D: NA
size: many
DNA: TGCAGTGCTAGTGCTCCGGTGGGCGGCGCGGGTCAGCCCCAGCATTTT
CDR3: CSASAPVGGAGQPQHF

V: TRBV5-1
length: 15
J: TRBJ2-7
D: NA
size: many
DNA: TGCGCCACCTCCAAGGGGTTCGGTGGGCCTTACGAGCAGTACTTC
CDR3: CATSKGFGGPYEQYF

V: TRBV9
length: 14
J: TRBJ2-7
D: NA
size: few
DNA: TGTGCCAGCAGCGTGGCCGACGGAACCTACGAGCAGTACTTC
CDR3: CASSVADGTYEQYF

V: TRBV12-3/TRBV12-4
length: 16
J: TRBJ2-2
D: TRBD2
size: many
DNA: TGTGCCAGCAGTTTGTCCAGCGGGGGGGCCCTCGGGGAGCTGTTTTTT
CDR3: CASSLSSGGALGELFF

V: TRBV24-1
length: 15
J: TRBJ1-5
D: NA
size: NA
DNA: TGTGCCACCAGTGACCGTGGGGCTGGCAATCAGCCCCAGCATTTT
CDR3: CATSDRGAGNQPQHF

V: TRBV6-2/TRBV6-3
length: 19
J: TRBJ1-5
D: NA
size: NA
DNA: TGTGCCAGCAGTAACCGTCCAAGGGAGGCTGTATATAGCAATCAGCCCCAGCATTTT
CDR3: CASSNRPREAVYSNQPQHF

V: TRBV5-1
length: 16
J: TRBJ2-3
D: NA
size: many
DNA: TGCGCCAGCAGCTCACAGACAGGAGCGAGCACAGATACGCAGTATTTT
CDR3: CASSSQTGASTDTQYF

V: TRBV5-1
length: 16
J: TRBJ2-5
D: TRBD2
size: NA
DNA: TGCGCCAGCAGCTTCATCGCGGGGGGCGGCGAGGAGACCCAGTACTTC
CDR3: CASSFIAGGGEETQYF

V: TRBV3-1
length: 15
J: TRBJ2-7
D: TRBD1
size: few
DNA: TGTGCCAGCAGCCCGGGACAGCTTTACTCCTACGAGCAGTACTTC
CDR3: CASSPGQLYSYEQYF